These 9 T cell receptor beta chains came from one sample sequenced in a study of blood T cell repertoires in COVID-19. This table comes from immunoSEQ multiplex PCR, and its TCRdb copy is limited to in-frame clones, with some not included. The profile shows some 150,000 clones, under 90% of them singletons. Sample: PBMCs or T cells enriched from blood (not recorded which). Receptors were obtained from a woman aged 18-29 years who had been exposed to COVID-19.

V is TRBV6-5 and J is TRBJ1-2; possible D gene TRBD1, 5 bases. In germline, CDR1 is MNHEY, CDR2 SVGAGI. There are 14 residues in the CDR3. V shed 6 bases and J shed 6 bases, with 17 bases lying between them. Here the CDR3 reads CASRYETGTNGYTF. CDR3 nucleotide sequence: TGTGCCAGCAGATACGAAACAGGAACTAATGGCTACACCTTC.

This rearrangement joins TRBV19 to TRBJ2-7; TRBD1 agrees at 9 bases. V trimming: 5 bases; J trimming: 3 bases; junction bases outside the gene matches: 2. CDR3 length equals 13 residues. Germline lookup yields CDR1 LNHDA and CDR2 SQIVND (reference sequence). The CDR3 protein is CASSVDRGYEQYF. The DNA for the CDR3 is TGTGCCAGTAGTGTGGACAGGGGCTACGAGCAGTACTTC.

This clone has more than one count but fewer than ten. This chain links TRBV25-1 with TRBJ2-3, with TRBD2 identical over 8 bases. Looked up from germline, CDR1 is MGHDK and CDR2 is SYGVNS. CDR3 length: 15 residues. V trimming: 0 bases; J trimming: 5 bases; junction bases outside the gene matches: 4. The CDR3 DNA is TGTGCCAGCAGTGAATATAAGACTAGCGTAGATACGCAGTATTTT. This translates into CASSEYKTSVDTQYF.

V usage is TRBV11-2 and J usage is TRBJ2-2, with 11 bases fitting TRBD2. This CDR3 comprises 19 residues. V shed 2 bases and J 2 bases; nucleotides not matched to a gene: 10. Looked up from germline, CDR1 is SGHAT and CDR2 is FQNNGV. The CDR3 here is CASSLRTGTSGSNTGELFF. CDR3 DNA: TGTGCCAGCAGCTTAAGGACCGGGACTAGCGGTTCTAACACCGGGGAGCTGTTTTTT.

The chain recombines TRBV28 with TRBJ1-4; D is undetermined. V lost 3 bases to trimming and J lost 7 bases, with 12 bases between them. Per the germline V gene, CDR1 is MDHEN and CDR2 is SYDVKM. This CDR3 region has 14 residues. The CDR3, as DNA: TGTGCCAGCAGTTTGGGAGACCTCGTTGAAAAACTGTTTTTT. Protein: CASSLGDLVEKLFF.

This clone was seen only once. V gene TRBV10-3 combines with J gene TRBJ2-7, with D possibly matching TRBD1 (6 bases). V lost 2 bases and J lost 2, with 13 bases in between. Germline-derived CDR1 and CDR2 are ENHRY and SYGVKD. The CDR3 consists of 15 residues. The CDR3 region is CAISEGTSSTYEQYF. The CDR3 DNA follows: TGTGCCATCAGTGAGGGGACATCAAGCACCTACGAGCAGTACTTC.

The chain uses TRBV3-1 (or the pseudogene TRBV3-2) and TRBJ1-1, with TRBD1 matching 8 bases. The CDR3 is 15 amino acids. Trimming removed 3 bases from V and 0 bases from J; junction bases left unmatched: 3. Germline V gene sequence: CDR1 LGHDT, CDR2 YNNKEL (reference sequence). In DNA form, the CDR3 reads TGTGCCAGCAGCCAGGGACAGGTCATGAACACTGAAGCTTTCTTT. Translating gives CASSQGQVMNTEAFF.

This chain joins TRBV6-2 or TRBV6-3 and TRBJ2-7; D perhaps matches TRBD2 (7 bases). The CDR3 has 16 residues. Trimming shortened V by 2 bases and J by 3 bases, and 17 bases separated the two germline ends. Per germline, CDR1 MNHEY and CDR2 SVGEGT. The CDR3 protein is CASSYRGARSFYEQYF. In DNA form, the CDR3 reads TGTGCCAGCAGTTACCGGGGGGCTAGAAGTTTCTACGAGCAGTACTTC.

The chain combines TRBV7-9 with TRBJ1-4, with TRBD1 as a possible D gene (6 bases). V dropped 4 bases and J dropped 5 bases, with 14 bases sitting between them. Germline-derived CDR1 and CDR2 are SEHNR and FQNEAQ (reference sequence). The CDR3 is made up of 15 amino acids. CDR3 in DNA: TGTGCCAGCAGCTGGGGCGGGGGGCTCAATGAAAAACTGTTTTTT. This sequence encodes CASSWGGGLNEKLFF.